What follows describes a single T cell receptor beta chain. RNA amounts of roughly 0.45 to 1 ug underwent reverse transcription with random hexamers. The CDR3 of TCR beta was amplified by immunoSEQ multiplex PCR across 54 Vbeta and 13 Jbeta. TCRdb recomputed calls from the immunoSEQ multiplex PCR reads with MiXCR, one row per CDR3 protein. This table has some 130,000 distinct CDR3 sequences, approximately 79% appearing once. This sample is part of a study of CD8 T cells in Susac syndrome. The length of the CDR3 is 17 residues. With 5 bases removed from V and 4 bases from J, the gap between germline ends came to 23 bases. Germline V CDR1 and CDR2: MDHEN, SYDVKM. High-throughput TCR beta sequencing covered peripheral CD8+ and CD4+ T cells. Treatment-naive patients with stable or active relapsing-remitting disease served as multiple sclerosis controls.

Sequencing input: CD8+ T cells from PBMCs. V is TRBV28 and J is TRBJ1-2; possible D gene TRBD1, 6 bases. This receptor was taken from a human donor with multiple sclerosis. DNA for the CDR3: TGTGCCAGCAGTAGCCCGGCAGGGGATTTTTGGAGCTATGGCTACACCTTC. This encodes CASSSPAGDFWSYGYTF.